Each of the 21 T cell receptor beta chains below was sequenced from the same sample in a study of vaccination effects on CD4 cells after COVID-19. Libraries were prepared by immunoSEQ multiplex PCR; TCRdb keeps only in-frame clonotypes and omits some of them. Here the sample spans under 15,000 clones, over 65% being singletons. Their specific antigens are unknown. Sequencing in the ViraFEST assay came after antigen-specific CD4+ T cells had been expanded with viral peptide pools, which were used to stimulate PBMC. Cells that had been cultured for 9 to 10 days were the source of isolated CD4+ T cells. The person acquired a PCR-confirmed SARS-CoV-2 infection between March and December 2020. Participants each got two BNT162b2 or mRNA-1273 vaccine doses. Sequenced here: CD4+ T cells from PBMCs cultured with HCoV-NL63 spike peptides, sampled after COVID-19 vaccination. These receptors originate from a human donor who had a prior SARS-CoV-2 infection.

The chain couples TRBV2 to TRBJ1-2, with 7 bases matching TRBD1. The CDR3 has 14 amino acids. Germline-derived CDR1 and CDR2 are SNHLY and FYNNEI. Trimming removed 2 bases from V and 5 bases from J; junction bases left unmatched: 5. This chain's CDR3 is CASSETEGAYGYTF. As DNA, the CDR3 is TGTGCCAGCAGTGAAACGGAGGGGGCATATGGCTACACCTTC.

CDR3 residues: CASSRGPGDTQYF. Written as DNA, the CDR3 is TGTGCCAGCAGCAGGGGGCCTGGAGATACGCAGTATTTT. This chain joins TRBV9 and TRBJ2-3; 7 bases agree with TRBD1. This CDR3 comprises 13 residues. V trimming: 4 bases; J trimming: 5 bases; junction bases outside the gene matches: 4. CDR1 SGDLS and CDR2 YYNGEE come from the germline V gene. Variable domain in full (rest from reference TRBV9 and TRBJ2-3): DSGVTQTPKHLITATGQRVTLRCSPRSGDLSVYWYQQSLDQGLQFLIQYYNGEERAKGNILERFSAQQFPDLHSELNLSSLELGDSALYFCASSRGPGDTQYFGPGTRLTVL.

The chain combines TRBV3-1 (or the pseudogene TRBV3-2) with TRBJ2-1, with 7 bases lining up with TRBD2. The V gene end was trimmed by 4 bases and the J gene end by 5 bases; junction bases not matched to a gene: 11. Germline lookup yields CDR1 LGHDT and CDR2 YNNKEL (reference sequence). The CDR3 spans 16 residues. CDR3 nucleotides: TGTGCCAGCAGCCTTAGGTTCGCGGGGGAGAACAATGAGCAGTTCTTC. Amino acid sequence: CASSLRFAGENNEQFF.

CDR3 DNA: TGTGCCAGCAGCTTAGTAGCCCCTGGCCTAGCCTCCTACGAGCAGTACTTC. Translated: CASSLVAPGLASYEQYF. The chain joins TRBV7-6 to TRBJ2-7, with D perhaps matching TRBD2 (5 bases). The CDR3 has 17 residues. V lost 1 base and J lost 0, with 16 bases in between. Germline CDR1 and CDR2: SGHVS and FNYEAQ.

This chain joins TRBV14 and TRBJ2-3, with D perhaps assigned TRBD1 or TRBD2 (5 bases each). The CDR3 extends over 16 amino acids. V shed 4 bases and J shed 4 bases, with 18 bases lying between them. CDR1 and CDR2 (germline): SGHDN, FVKESK. The CDR3 nucleotides read TGTGCCAGCAGCCCGCGGGCTGCTGTCAGGGCAGATACGCAGTATTTT. Protein: CASSPRAAVRADTQYF. The full variable domain, with the rest looked up from reference TRBV14 and TRBJ2-3, is EAGVTQFPSHSVIEKGQTVTLRCDPISGHDNLYWYRRVMGKEIKFLLHFVKESKQDESGMPNNRFLAERTGGTYSTLKVQPAELEDSGVYFCASSPRAAVRADTQYFGPGTRLTVL.

The gene calls are TRBV15 and TRBJ2-5, with unresolved D. The CDR3 sequence is 14 residues long. V was trimmed by 0 bases and J by 5 bases, leaving 10 bases between them. Germline loops: CDR1 LNHNV, CDR2 YYDKDF (reference sequence). CDR3 region: CATSRESVWETQYF. As DNA, the CDR3 is TGTGCCACCAGCAGAGAGAGTGTGTGGGAGACCCAGTACTTC. Looking up the rest from reference TRBV15 and TRBJ2-5 gives the full variable domain: DAMVIQNPRYQVTQFGKPVTLSCSQTLNHNVMYWYQQKSSQAPKLLFHYYDKDFNNEADTPDNFQSRRPNTSFCFLDIRSPGLGDTAMYLCATSRESVWETQYFGPGTRLLVL.

The V call is TRBV7-2, the J call TRBJ2-5, with no clear D. Germline V gives CDR1 SGHTA, CDR2 FQGNSA. Trimming took 3 bases from V and 5 from J, leaving 10 bases between them. The CDR3 is 13 residues long. The DNA for the CDR3 is TGTGCCAGCAGCTTTATAAGTGTGGAGACCCAGTACTTC. The encoded protein is CASSFISVETQYF.

V and J are TRBV6-5 and TRBJ2-5, with D possibly being TRBD2 (5 bases). The length of the CDR3 is 14 residues. Germline assignment: CDR1 MNHEY and CDR2 SVGAGI. Trimming took 3 bases from V and 3 from J, leaving 11 bases between them. The CDR3 sequence is CASSYRGVEETQYF. The CDR3 DNA reads as TGTGCCAGCAGTTATCGGGGAGTCGAAGAGACCCAGTACTTC.

The chain has TRBV7-2 and TRBJ2-2, with D maybe TRBD2 (5 bases). V lost 4 bases to trimming and J lost 6 bases, with 18 bases between them. Germline CDR1 is SGHTA and CDR2 is FQGNSA. The length of the CDR3 is 16 residues. CDR3 nucleotide sequence: TGTGCCAGCAGCTCCCGGGCGGCAGCGGACGCCGGGGAGCTGTTTTTT. The encoded protein is CASSSRAAADAGELFF.

The chain is built from TRBV4-1 and TRBJ1-4, with D possibly matching TRBD1 (6 bases). With 6 bases removed from V and 0 bases from J, the gap between germline ends came to 14 bases. This CDR3 is built from 16 residues. Germline-derived CDR1 and CDR2 are MGHRA and YSYEKL. DNA of the CDR3: TGCGCCAGCAGGGGGGGGCGCCTAACAACTAATGAAAAACTGTTTTTT. It encodes CASRGGRLTTNEKLFF.

The chain joins TRBV2 to TRBJ2-2; no firm D call. The CDR3 consists of 15 residues. The V gene's germline CDR1 is SNHLY and CDR2 FYNNEI. V lost 6 bases, J lost 0 bases, and 11 bases lay in between. CDR3 in DNA: TGTGCCAGCAGGGGTGACGGAGCGAACACCGGGGAGCTGTTTTTT. Translated, it gives CASRGDGANTGELFF.

V is TRBV7-8 and J is TRBJ2-7; 12 nucleotides match TRBD2. CDR3 length: 15 amino acids. V shed 5 bases and J 4 bases; nucleotides not matched to a gene: 6. Germline values: CDR1 SGHVS, CDR2 FQNEAQ. CDR3 bases: TGTGCCAGCAGCCTAGGACTAGCGGGGATATACGAGCAGTACTTC. Translated: CASSLGLAGIYEQYF.

CDR3 residues: CAISEVQDNEKLFF. The CDR3 coding sequence is TGTGCCATCAGTGAGGTGCAAGATAATGAAAAACTGTTTTTT. The rearrangement uses TRBV10-3 and TRBJ1-4; D remains unclear. CDR1 and CDR2 from the germline V gene are ENHRY and SYGVKD. The CDR3 consists of 14 residues. V lost 2 bases to trimming and J lost 4 bases, with 8 bases between them.

This clone was seen a few times. The chain combines TRBV25-1 with TRBJ1-5, with D possibly matching TRBD1 (5 bases). CDR1 MGHDK and CDR2 SYGVNS come from the germline V gene. CDR3 size: 15 residues. The ends were cut back, 8 bases at V and 5 bases at J, with 19 bases in the middle. CDR3 region: CASFDIRVGDQPQHF. CDR3 sequence (DNA): TGTGCCAGCTTCGACATCAGGGTAGGGGATCAGCCCCAGCATTTT.

CDR3 loop: CASSLVAGSADTQYF. The CDR3 DNA reads as TGTGCCAGCAGCTTAGTGGCGGGATCGGCAGATACGCAGTATTTT. The rearrangement links TRBV7-2 to TRBJ2-3; possible D gene TRBD2, 6 bases. Germline CDR1 and CDR2: SGHTA and FQGNSA. The germline V and J ends were trimmed by 1 base and 4 bases, with 12 bases remaining between them. The CDR3 spans 15 residues.

The genes are TRBV25-1 and TRBJ2-7, with TRBD1 identical over 11 bases. Per germline, CDR1 MGHDK and CDR2 SYGVNS. V was clipped by 3 bases and J by 3 bases; unmatched bases: 4. CDR3 size: 15 residues. The CDR3 coding sequence is TGTGCCAGCAGTGACACCGGGACAGGGGGCTACGAGCAGTACTTC. This gives the protein CASSDTGTGGYEQYF.

This clone was counted a single time. The CDR3, as DNA: TGTGCCAGCAGTGAAACCAGGAACACCGGGGAGCTGTTTTTT. Its translation: CASSETRNTGELFF. V is TRBV2 and J is TRBJ2-2; D is ambiguous. Trimming took off 2 bases at V and 1 base at J, with 5 bases between the two ends. The CDR3 covers 14 residues. In germline, CDR1 is SNHLY, CDR2 FYNNEI. Full variable domain (remainder filled in from reference TRBV2 and TRBJ2-2): EPEVTQTPSHQVTQMGQEVILRCVPISNHLYFYWYRQILGQKVEFLVSFYNNEISEKSEIFDDQFSVERPDGSNFTLKIRSTKLEDSAMYFCASSETRNTGELFFGEGSRLTVL.

This clone was counted only a few times. The chain combines TRBV5-8 with TRBJ1-2; perhaps TRBD1 as D (6 bases). Germline V gives CDR1 SGHTS, CDR2 YDEGEE. The CDR3 runs to 14 residues. Trimming took 4 bases from V and 2 from J, leaving 12 bases between them. This CDR3 reads CASSPGHRNYGYTF. The CDR3 DNA follows: TGTGCCAGCAGCCCGGGACACCGGAACTATGGCTACACCTTC. Complete variable domain (other parts from reference TRBV5-8 and TRBJ1-2): EAGVTQSPTHLIKTRGQQATLRCSPISGHTSVYWYQQALGLGLQFLLWYDEGEERNRGNFPPRFSGRQFPNYSSELNVNALELEDSALYLCASSPGHRNYGYTFGSGTRLTVV.

The chain couples TRBV11-2 to TRBJ1-4, with D maybe TRBD1 (6 bases). The CDR3 loop spans 18 amino acids. The ends were cut back, 2 bases at V and 2 bases at J, with 18 bases in the middle. Germline values: CDR1 SGHAT, CDR2 FQNNGV. CDR3 DNA: TGTGCCAGCAGCTTATTTTCTTCCGGTGGGGGCACTAATGAAAAACTGTTTTTT. Its protein product is CASSLFSSGGGTNEKLFF.

The V call is TRBV7-9, the J call TRBJ1-3; D is uncertain. V lost 6 bases and J 2 bases, leaving 17 bases between the germline ends. The germline gives CDR1 SEHNR, CDR2 FQNEAQ (reference sequence). There are 16 residues in the CDR3. The CDR3 DNA reads TGTGCCAGCAGTCGGCTATCGGGGTCCACTGGAAACACCATATATTTT. It encodes CASSRLSGSTGNTIYF.

The CDR3 here is CASSEQPGHLYEQYF. The CDR3 DNA reads as TGTGCCAGCAGCGAACAGCCGGGACATCTCTACGAGCAGTACTTC. The V call is TRBV7-3, the J call TRBJ2-7; TRBD1 might be the D (6 bases). V was trimmed by 5 bases and J by 3 bases, leaving 17 bases between them. The CDR3 runs to 15 residues. The V gene's germline CDR1 is SGHTA and CDR2 FQGTGA.